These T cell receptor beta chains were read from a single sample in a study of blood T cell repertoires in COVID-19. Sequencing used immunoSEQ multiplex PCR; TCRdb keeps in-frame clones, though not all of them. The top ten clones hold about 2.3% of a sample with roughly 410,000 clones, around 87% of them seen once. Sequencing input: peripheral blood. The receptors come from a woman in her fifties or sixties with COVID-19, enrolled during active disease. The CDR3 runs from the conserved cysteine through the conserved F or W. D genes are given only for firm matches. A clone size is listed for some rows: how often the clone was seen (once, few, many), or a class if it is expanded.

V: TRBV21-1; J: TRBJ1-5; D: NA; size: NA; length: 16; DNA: TGTGCCAGCAGCAACTACAGGGGTTGTTTAGGACAGCCCCAGCATTTT; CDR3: CASSNYRGCLGQPQHF
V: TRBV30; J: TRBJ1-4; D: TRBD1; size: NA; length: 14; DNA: TGTGCCTGGAGTCTAGGGGGCGTAGGTGAAAAACTGTTTTTT; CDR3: CAWSLGGVGEKLFF
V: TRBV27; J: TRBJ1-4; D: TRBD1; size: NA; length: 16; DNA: TGTGCCAGCAGACCACCCCGGGACAGTACTAATGAAAAACTGTTTTTT; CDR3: CASRPPRDSTNEKLFF
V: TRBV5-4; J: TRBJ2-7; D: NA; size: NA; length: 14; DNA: TGTGCCAGCAACCACGAAGGACTTTCCTACGAGCAGTACTTC; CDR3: CASNHEGLSYEQYF
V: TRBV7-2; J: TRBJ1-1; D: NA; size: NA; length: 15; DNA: TGTGCCAGCAGCTTAGTGGGGGCAGAGAACACTGAAGCTTTCTTT; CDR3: CASSLVGAENTEAFF
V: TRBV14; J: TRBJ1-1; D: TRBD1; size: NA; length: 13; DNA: TGTGCCAGCATGGACAGGGGGAACACTGAAGCTTTCTTT; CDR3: CASMDRGNTEAFF
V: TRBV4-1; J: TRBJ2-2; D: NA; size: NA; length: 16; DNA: TGCGCCAGCAGCCAGAATCCGGGACAAAGCACCGGGGAGCTGTTTTTT; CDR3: CASSQNPGQSTGELFF
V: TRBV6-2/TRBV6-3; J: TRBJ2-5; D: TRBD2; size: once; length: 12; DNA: TGTGCCAGCAGTATTAGCGGGGGGGCCAAGTACTTC; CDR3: CASSISGGAKYF
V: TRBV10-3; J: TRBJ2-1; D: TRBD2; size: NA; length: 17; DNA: TGTGCCATCAGTGACATTCTAGCGGGCGGGTTATACAATGAGCAGTTCTTC; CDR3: CAISDILAGGLYNEQFF
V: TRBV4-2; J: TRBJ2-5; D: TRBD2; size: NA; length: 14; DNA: TGTGCCAGCAGCCTCGGACTAGCGGGGGGAACCCAGTACTTC; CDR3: CASSLGLAGGTQYF
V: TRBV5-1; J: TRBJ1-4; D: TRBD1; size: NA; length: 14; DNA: TGCGCCAGCAGCGGTCAGGGGGCGAATGAAAAACTGTTTTTT; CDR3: CASSGQGANEKLFF
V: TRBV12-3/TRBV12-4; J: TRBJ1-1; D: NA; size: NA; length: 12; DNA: TGTGCCAGCAGTTTCCACTACACTGAAGCTTTCTTT; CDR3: CASSFHYTEAFF
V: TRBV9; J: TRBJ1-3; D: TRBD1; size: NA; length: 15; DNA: TGTGCCAGCAGCCTAACAGGGGGCAATGGAAACACCATATATTTT; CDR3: CASSLTGGNGNTIYF
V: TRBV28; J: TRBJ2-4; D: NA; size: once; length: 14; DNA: TGTGCCAGCAGTTTCTTACTAGCCAAAAACATTCAGTACTTC; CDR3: CASSFLLAKNIQYF
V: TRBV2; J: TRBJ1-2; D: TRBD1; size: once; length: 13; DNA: TGTGCCAGCAGTGTGACAGGGAGGTATGGCTACACCTTC; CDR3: CASSVTGRYGYTF
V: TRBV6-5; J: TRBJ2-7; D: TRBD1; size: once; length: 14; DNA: TGTGCCAGCACCGGGGACAGGTGGGGGCACGAGCAGTACTTC; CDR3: CASTGDRWGHEQYF
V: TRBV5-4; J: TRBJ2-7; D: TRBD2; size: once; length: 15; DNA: TGTGCCAGCAGCTCCTTAGCGGGGTCGCTTGGCGAGCAGTACTTC; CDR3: CASSSLAGSLGEQYF
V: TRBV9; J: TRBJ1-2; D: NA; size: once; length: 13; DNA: TGTGCCAGCAGCGCCCAGGGGAACTATGGCTACACCTTC; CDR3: CASSAQGNYGYTF
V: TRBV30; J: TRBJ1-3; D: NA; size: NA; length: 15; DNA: TGTGCCTGGCGGGAGGGCGGCTTCTCTGGAAACACCATATATTTT; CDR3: CAWREGGFSGNTIYF
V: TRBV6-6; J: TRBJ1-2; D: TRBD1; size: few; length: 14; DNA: TGTGCCAGCAGCGGACAGGGGGATGACTATGGCTACACCTTC; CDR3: CASSGQGDDYGYTF
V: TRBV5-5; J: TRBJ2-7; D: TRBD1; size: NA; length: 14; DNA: TGTGCCAGCAGTCTGGGACAGGGGATTTACGAGCAGTACTTC; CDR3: CASSLGQGIYEQYF
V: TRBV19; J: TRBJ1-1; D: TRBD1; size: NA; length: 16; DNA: TGTGCCAGTAGTGCTAACAGGGGTTCGAAGAACACTGAAGCTTTCTTT; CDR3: CASSANRGSKNTEAFF
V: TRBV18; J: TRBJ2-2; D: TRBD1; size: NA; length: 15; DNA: TGTGCCAGCTCACCTATCGACAGGGGCACCGGGGAGCTGTTTTTT; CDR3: CASSPIDRGTGELFF
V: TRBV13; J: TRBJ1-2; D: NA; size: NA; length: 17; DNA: TGTGCCAGCAGCTCCCGGGACAAGGAGCTTGCTAACTATGGCTACACCTTC; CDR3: CASSSRDKELANYGYTF
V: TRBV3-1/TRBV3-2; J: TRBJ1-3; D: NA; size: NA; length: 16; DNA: TGTGCCAGCAGCCAAGATTCAGGGTACTCTGGAAACACCATATATTTT; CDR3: CASSQDSGYSGNTIYF
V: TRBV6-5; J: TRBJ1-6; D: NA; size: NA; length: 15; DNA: TGTGCCAGCAGTTTAATGGGGGGGGGTAATTCACCCCTCCACTTT; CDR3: CASSLMGGGNSPLHF
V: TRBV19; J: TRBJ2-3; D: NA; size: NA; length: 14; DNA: TGTGCCAGTAGTCTTAACCAGGGGACAGATACGCAGTATTTT; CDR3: CASSLNQGTDTQYF
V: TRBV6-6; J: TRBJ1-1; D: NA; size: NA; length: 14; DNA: TGTGCCAGCAGTTACGGGCAAATGAACACTGAAGCTTTCTTT; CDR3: CASSYGQMNTEAFF
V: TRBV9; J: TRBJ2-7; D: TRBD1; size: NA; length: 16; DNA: TGTGCCAGCAGCCCCCGAGGACAGGGGGCTTCTCACGAGCAGTACTTC; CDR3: CASSPRGQGASHEQYF
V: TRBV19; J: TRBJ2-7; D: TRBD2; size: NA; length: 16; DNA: TGTGCCAGTAGTATAGACCTATGGACTAGAAACTACGAGCAGTACTTC; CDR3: CASSIDLWTRNYEQYF
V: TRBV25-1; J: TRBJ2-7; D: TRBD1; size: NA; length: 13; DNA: TGTGCCACAGGACAGGGGCCCCCCTACGAGCAGTACTTC; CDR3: CATGQGPPYEQYF
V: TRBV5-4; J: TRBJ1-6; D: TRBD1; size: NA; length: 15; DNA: TGTGCCAGCAGACCCGGACAGGGATTGGGGTCACCCCTCCACTTT; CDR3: CASRPGQGLGSPLHF
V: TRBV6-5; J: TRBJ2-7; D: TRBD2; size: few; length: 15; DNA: TGTGCCAGCAGTTCGGCGGGCGCGGGAGAATACGAGCAGTACTTC; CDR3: CASSSAGAGEYEQYF
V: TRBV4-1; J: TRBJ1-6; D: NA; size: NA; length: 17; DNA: TGCGCCAGCAGCCAAGATGTAGAGCGGGCGTATAATTCACCCCTCCACTTT; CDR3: CASSQDVERAYNSPLHF
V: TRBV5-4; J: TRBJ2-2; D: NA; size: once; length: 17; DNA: TGTGCCAGCAGCTGGACGACAGGCTCAACGAGCACCGGGGAGCTGTTTTTT; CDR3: CASSWTTGSTSTGELFF
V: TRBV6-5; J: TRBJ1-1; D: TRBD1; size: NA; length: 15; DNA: TGTGCCAGCAGTAATCAAGGGACAGGGCAACGGGAAGCTTTCTTT; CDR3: CASSNQGTGQREAFF
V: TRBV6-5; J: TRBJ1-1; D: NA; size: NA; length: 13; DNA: TGTGCCAGCAGGAAGACCGACAGGATTAAAGCTTTCTTT; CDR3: CASRKTDRIKAFF
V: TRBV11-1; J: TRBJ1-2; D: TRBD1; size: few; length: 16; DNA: TGTGCCAGCAGCCACCCCGGGACAGGGGCTAACTATGGCTACACCTTC; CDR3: CASSHPGTGANYGYTF
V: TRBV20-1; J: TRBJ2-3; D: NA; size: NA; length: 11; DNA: TGCAGTGCTAGTTCTCCGGATACGCAGTATTTT; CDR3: CSASSPDTQYF
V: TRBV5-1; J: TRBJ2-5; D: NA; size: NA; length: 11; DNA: TGCGCCAGCAGCGAACTAGAGACCCAGTACTTC; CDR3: CASSELETQYF
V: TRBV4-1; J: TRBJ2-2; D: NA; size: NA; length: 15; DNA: TGCGCCAGCAGCCAAAACGTAGTAAACACCGGGGAGCTGTTTTTT; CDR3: CASSQNVVNTGELFF
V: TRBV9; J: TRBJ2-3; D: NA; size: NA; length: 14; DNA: TGTGCCAGCAGCCCCTGGCTAGTTGCAGATACGCAGTATTTT; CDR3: CASSPWLVADTQYF
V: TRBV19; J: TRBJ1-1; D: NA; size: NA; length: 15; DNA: TGTGCCAGTAGTACGCCGGGACAAGCGAACACTGAAGCTTTCTTT; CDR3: CASSTPGQANTEAFF
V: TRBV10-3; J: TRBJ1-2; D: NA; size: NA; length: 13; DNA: TGTGCCATCAGTGGAGCCGCGGTATGGGGCTACACCTTC; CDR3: CAISGAAVWGYTF
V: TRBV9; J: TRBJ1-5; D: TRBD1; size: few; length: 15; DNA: TGTGCCAGCAGCGTATCAGGGACAGGTGAACAGCCCCAGCATTTT; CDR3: CASSVSGTGEQPQHF
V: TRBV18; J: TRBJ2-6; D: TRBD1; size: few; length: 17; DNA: TGTGCCAGCTCACCGAACGCGGGACAGGCTGGGGCCAACGTCCTGACTTTC; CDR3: CASSPNAGQAGANVLTF
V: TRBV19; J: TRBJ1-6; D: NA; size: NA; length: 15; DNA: TGTGCCAGTAGTATTGAAGACAGCACTAATTCACCCCTCCACTTT; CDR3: CASSIEDSTNSPLHF
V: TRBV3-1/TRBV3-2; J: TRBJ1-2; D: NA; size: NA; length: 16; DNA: TGTGCCAGCAGCCAAGATATCGGAGGAGGAGGGTATGGCTACACCTTC; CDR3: CASSQDIGGGGYGYTF
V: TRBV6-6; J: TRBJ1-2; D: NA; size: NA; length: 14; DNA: TGTGCCAGCAGTTACGACCGACTTAACTATGGCTACACCTTC; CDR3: CASSYDRLNYGYTF
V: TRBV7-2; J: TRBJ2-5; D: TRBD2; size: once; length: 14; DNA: TGTGCCAGCAGCGCAAGCGGGGCCGGCGAGACCCAGTACTTC; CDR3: CASSASGAGETQYF
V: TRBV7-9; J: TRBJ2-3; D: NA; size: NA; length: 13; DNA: TGTGCCAGCACCCATCGGAGCACAGATACGCAGTATTTT; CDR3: CASTHRSTDTQYF
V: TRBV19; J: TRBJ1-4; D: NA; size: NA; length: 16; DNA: TGTGCCAGTAGAAGAAGCCACCTTCTGCGGGATGAAAAACTGTTTTTT; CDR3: CASRRSHLLRDEKLFF
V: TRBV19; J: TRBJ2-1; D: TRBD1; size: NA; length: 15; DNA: TGTGCCAGTAGTATCCTTACAGGGGAGCTAAATGAGCAGTTCTTC; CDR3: CASSILTGELNEQFF
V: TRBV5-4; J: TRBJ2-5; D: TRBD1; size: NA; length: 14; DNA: TGTGCCAGCAGCGCCAGGGGGCAGGGAGAGACCCAGTACTTC; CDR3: CASSARGQGETQYF
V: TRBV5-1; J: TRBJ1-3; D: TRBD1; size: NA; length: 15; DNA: TGCGCCAGCAGCTTGGGGGACAGGGCTGGAAACACCATATATTTT; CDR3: CASSLGDRAGNTIYF